This TCR beta chain is from a study of shared clonotypes between healthy human individuals (dated by TCRdb to the early 2020s). About the investigation overall: Two women and three men aged 18 to 49 years were included in the cohort. Libraries were prepared and TCR repertoires were sequenced by different laboratories using diverse techniques, in order to increase sequencing depth and limit assay-specific biases. Each donor's leukapheresis produced roughly between about 0.85 and 10 billion PBMCs. For each donor, CD4 naive and CD4 memory were each run on three plates, CD8 naive on two plates, and CD8 memory on one plate. Blood TCR repertoires of several healthy adults were deeply sequenced to estimate repertoire size and the extent of clonotype sharing between individuals.

In regard to this clone: Its antigen remains undetermined. Base qualities were left out, and no much larger clone turns up one base away.

TCR CDR3 regions were amplified from genomic DNA by multiplex PCR using the deep immunoSEQ assay. Extracted genomic DNA from each cell subset was spread evenly across all wells of several immunoSEQ 96-well plates, with each plate serving as a replicate. For sorted subsets, about 220 ng of genomic DNA, equivalent to 30,000 or so T cell genomes, went into each replicate PCR. Purified libraries were quantified with a Qubit 3.0 fluorometer, sized on a Bioanalyzer 2100, and re-quantified with the KAPA Library Quantification kit. Every immunoSEQ 96-well plate was sequenced on a dedicated single-read 150-cycle Illumina NextSeq 550 flow cell. For the original study's pipeline: Because the immunoSEQ output included only junctional sequences and no quality scores, the filtering could not be the same as the filtering used for full-length reads. To assign V/J genes and CDR3, sequences were annotated against IMGT germline references using PyIR, a Python wrapper for IgBLAST v1.9. Reads with weak V/J assignments (E-value above 1e-6), missing CDR3, stop codons, out-of-frame junctions, or ambiguous translated residues were removed. V3J clonotypes were defined as sequences sharing an identical inferred V gene, J gene, and CDR3 amino acid sequence. The percentage overlap between two repertoires was calculated by dividing the number of shared unique clonotypes by the size of the smaller repertoire. Richness of each repertoire was evaluated using RTK rarefaction, the Chao1 estimator, and Recon v2.1 estimates of unobserved clonotypes. OLGA was used to compute generation probabilities for all TCRbeta clonotypes that the gDNA method yielded from several donors. TCRdb carries this immuneACCESS record with in-frame sequences only. Its versions omit some clonotypes, under half of them owing to an unresolved V gene in the studies checked, with the rest unexplained. V and J calls and clone size are given by that table; D and trimming were obtained from the DNA. This sample comprises 2 million to 2.5 million clones, approximately 95% of them detected only once. Of the sample, roughly 0.13% falls within the top ten clones.

From the cysteine up to the phenylalanine, the CDR3 has a length of 16 residues. The read is trimmed to its CDR3 DNA, 48 bases read in frame from base 1. CDR1 MNHEY and CDR2 SMNVEV were looked up in the germline V gene (reference sequence). V and J are trimmed by 8 bases and 5 bases, and the gene matches miss 15 bases of the junction. Healthy HIV-negative adults with no recently reported acute infections or vaccinations were included as donors. Every donor was a Caucasian adult residing in Nashville, Tennessee, USA. CD4+ T cells were enriched by magnetic negative selection, after which naive cells were positively selected on CD45RA and the negative fraction was taken as the memory subset. Blood was collected by leukapheresis, and PBMCs were isolated by Ficoll-Histopaque density gradient centrifugation and then cryopreserved in liquid nitrogen vapor phase. Purity and quantity of every magnetically sorted T cell population were checked by analytical flow cytometry. Genomic DNA was isolated from every sorted fraction and measured by UV absorbance on a Nanodrop 2000c.

Overall results and qualifications from the work: Naive subsets generally had larger estimated clonotype richness than memory subsets. Only blood was sampled, and tissue TCR repertoires likely differ from those in blood. Compared with non-shared clonotypes, clonotypes shared by all four sorted-subset donors had higher generation probabilities. Rarefaction of sorted-subset datasets indicated incomplete sequencing despite the large sequencing depth. Pairwise subsampling led to the expectation that sequencing depth would affect the degree of clonotype sharing among donors. Across a handful of donors, about 5.2% of naive CD4, approximately 3.6% of naive CD8, approximately 2.5% of memory CD4, and about 0.44% of memory CD8 clonotypes were shared. Because the study included only a small number of donors, the genetic and exposure-history diversity represented was limited.

This receptor was identified in a man between 18 and 29 years old in good health. The chain employs TRBV27 and TRBJ2-1; the central 7 bases match TRBD2. Sequenced: naive CD4+ T cells sorted from blood. The cell subset or site label, read with the paper, signifies: CD45RA+ positively selected. The encoded CDR3 is CASRGRERWADNEQFF. The nucleotides read TGTGCCAGCCGGGGGAGGGAGCGGTGGGCGGACAATGAGCAGTTCTTC.